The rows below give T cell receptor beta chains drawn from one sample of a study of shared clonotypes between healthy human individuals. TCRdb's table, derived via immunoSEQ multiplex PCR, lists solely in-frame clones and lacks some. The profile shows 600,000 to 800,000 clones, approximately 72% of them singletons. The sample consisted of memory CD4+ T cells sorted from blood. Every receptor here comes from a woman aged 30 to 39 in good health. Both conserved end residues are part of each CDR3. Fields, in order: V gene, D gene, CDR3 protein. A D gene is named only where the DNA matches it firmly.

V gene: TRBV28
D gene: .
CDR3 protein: CASSPPDTGELFF

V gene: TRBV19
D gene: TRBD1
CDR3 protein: CASRIGTDLEAFF

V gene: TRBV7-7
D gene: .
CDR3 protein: CASSLAEGDTQYF

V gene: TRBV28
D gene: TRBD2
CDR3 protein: CASSILGGGYIEQYF

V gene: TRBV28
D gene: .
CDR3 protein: CASSSHGQNTEAFF

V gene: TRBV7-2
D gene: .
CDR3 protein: CASSVTRYEQYF

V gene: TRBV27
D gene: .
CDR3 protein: CASRPGINYGYTF

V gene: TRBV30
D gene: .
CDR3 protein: CAWRLYEKLFF

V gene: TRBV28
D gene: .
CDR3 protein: CASSQGYEQYF

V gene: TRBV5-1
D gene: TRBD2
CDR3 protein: CASSRDSRGLAVNNEQFF

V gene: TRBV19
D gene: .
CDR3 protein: CASSIQTYSNQPQHF

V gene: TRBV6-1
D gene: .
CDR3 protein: CASSGRLGTVANQPQHF

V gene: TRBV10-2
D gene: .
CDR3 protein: CASSESEGGPRTDTQYF

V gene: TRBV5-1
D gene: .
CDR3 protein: CASSLDGAGGYTF

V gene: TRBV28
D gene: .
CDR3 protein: CASRTPLGTGELFF